The 5 T cell receptor beta chains in this list originate from one sample, sequenced in a study of glioma-infiltrating T cells after dendritic cell vaccination. The data were produced by immunoSEQ multiplex PCR, yet TCRdb's version contains in-frame clones alone and is incomplete. The table records some 58,000 clones, more than 75% of them present only once. Time point indicated: after dendritic cell vaccination, including at tumor progression/relapse. This specimen was blood, taken after dendritic cell vaccination. The receptors shown here come from a human donor with glioblastoma.

The chain uses TRBV7-9 and TRBJ2-7; D gene ambiguous. CDR3 size: 14 residues. Germline V gene data show CDR1 as SEHNR and CDR2 as FQNEAQ (reference sequence). Trimming took 4 bases from V and 3 from J, leaving 13 bases between them. As DNA, the CDR3 is TGTGCCAGCAGCTCAAGTAGCAGCCTCTACGAGCAGTACTTC. This translates into CASSSSSSLYEQYF. Supplemented by reference TRBV7-9 and TRBJ2-7, the full variable domain reads DTGVSQNPRHKITKRGQNVTFRCDPISEHNRLYWYRQTLGQGPEFLTYFQNEAQLEKSRLLSDRFSAERPKGSFSTLEIQRTEQGDSAMYLCASSSSSSLYEQYFGPGTRLTVT.

The gene calls are TRBV6-1 and TRBJ2-7; unclear D gene. The CDR3 sequence is 12 residues long. The ends were cut back, 4 bases at V and 5 bases at J, with 9 bases in the middle. CDR1 is MNHNS and CDR2 is SASEGT in the germline V gene. In DNA, the CDR3 is TGTGCCAGCAGTGCTAGACGGGACGAGCAGTACTTC. Translating it yields CASSARRDEQYF.

The chain recombines TRBV11-2 with TRBJ2-7; tentatively, D is TRBD2 (5 bases). The CDR3 is 14 amino acids. Between the trimmed V and J ends, which lost 5 bases and 4 bases, there was a span of 15 bases. The V gene's germline CDR1 is SGHAT and CDR2 FQNNGV. CDR3 sequence: CASSTIAKRYEQYF. CDR3 sequence (DNA): TGTGCCAGCAGCACTATCGCCAAGCGGTACGAGCAGTACTTC.

V is TRBV5-4 and J is TRBJ2-6; 7 bases line up with TRBD1. This CDR3 spans 17 amino acids. Trimming at V came to 3 bases and at J to 4 bases, leaving 10 bases not matched to a gene. The germline gives CDR1 SGHNT, CDR2 YYREEE (reference sequence). For the CDR3, the DNA is TGTGCCAGCAGCTCGGGGACAGCACGCTCCGGGGCCAACGTCCTGACTTTC. It encodes CASSSGTARSGANVLTF.

V gene TRBV7-8 combines with J gene TRBJ2-1; TRBD2 agrees at 11 bases. The CDR3 totals 15 residues. Germline V lookup: CDR1 SGHVS, CDR2 FQNEAQ. Losses at the gene ends were 6 bases for V and 9 bases for J; bases not matched to a gene: 10. The CDR3 sequence: CASRLTSGVMGEQFF. In DNA, the CDR3 is TGTGCCAGCAGGCTGACTAGCGGGGTAATGGGTGAGCAGTTCTTC.